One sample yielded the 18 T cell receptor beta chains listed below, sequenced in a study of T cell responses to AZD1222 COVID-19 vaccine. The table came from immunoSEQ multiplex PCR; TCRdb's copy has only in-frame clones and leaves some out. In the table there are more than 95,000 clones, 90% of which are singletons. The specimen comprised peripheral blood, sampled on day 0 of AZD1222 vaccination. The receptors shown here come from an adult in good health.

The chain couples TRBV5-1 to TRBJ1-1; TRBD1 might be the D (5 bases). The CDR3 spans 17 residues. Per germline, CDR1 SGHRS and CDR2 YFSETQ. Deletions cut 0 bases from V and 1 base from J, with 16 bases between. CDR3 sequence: CASSLALAGRANTEAFF. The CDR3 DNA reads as TGCGCCAGCAGCTTGGCCCTCGCGGGCAGGGCGAACACTGAAGCTTTCTTT.

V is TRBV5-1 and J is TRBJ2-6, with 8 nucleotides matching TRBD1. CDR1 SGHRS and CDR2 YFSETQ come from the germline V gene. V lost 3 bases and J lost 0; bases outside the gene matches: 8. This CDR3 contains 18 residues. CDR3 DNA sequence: TGCGCCAGCAGCTCCGGACAGGGTGGGACCTCTGGGGCCAACGTCCTGACTTTC. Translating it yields CASSSGQGGTSGANVLTF.

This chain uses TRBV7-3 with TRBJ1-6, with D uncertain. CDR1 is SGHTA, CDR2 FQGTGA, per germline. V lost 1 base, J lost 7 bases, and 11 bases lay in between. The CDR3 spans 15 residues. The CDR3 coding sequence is TGTGCCAGCAGCTTAAGTACCGGAGTCAATTCACCCCTCCACTTT. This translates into CASSLSTGVNSPLHF.

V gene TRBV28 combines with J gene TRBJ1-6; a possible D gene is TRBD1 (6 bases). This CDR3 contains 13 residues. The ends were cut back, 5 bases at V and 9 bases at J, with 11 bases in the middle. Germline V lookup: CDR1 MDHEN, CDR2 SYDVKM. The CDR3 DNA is TGTGCCAGCAGTCCAGCAGGGGTTTCACCCCTCCACTTT. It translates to CASSPAGVSPLHF.

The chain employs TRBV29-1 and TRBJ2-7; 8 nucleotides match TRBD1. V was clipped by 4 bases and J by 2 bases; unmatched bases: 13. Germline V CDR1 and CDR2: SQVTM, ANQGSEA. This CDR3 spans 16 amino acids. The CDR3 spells CSVVVPRQGTTYEQYF. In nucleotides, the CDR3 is TGCAGCGTTGTAGTCCCCCGACAGGGGACGACCTACGAGCAGTACTTC.

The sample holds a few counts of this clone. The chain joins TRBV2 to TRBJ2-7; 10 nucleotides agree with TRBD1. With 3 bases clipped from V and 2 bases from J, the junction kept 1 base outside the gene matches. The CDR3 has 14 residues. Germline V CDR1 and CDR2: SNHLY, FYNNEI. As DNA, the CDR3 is TGTGCCAGCAGTGACGGGACAGGGGCCTACGAGCAGTACTTC. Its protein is CASSDGTGAYEQYF.

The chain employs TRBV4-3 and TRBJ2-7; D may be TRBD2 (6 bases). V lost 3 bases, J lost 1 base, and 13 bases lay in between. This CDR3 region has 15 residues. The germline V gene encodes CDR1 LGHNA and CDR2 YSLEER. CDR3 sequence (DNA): TGCGCCAGCAGCCAGGGGCGGGACGGGTCCTACGAGCAGTACTTC. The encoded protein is CASSQGRDGSYEQYF.

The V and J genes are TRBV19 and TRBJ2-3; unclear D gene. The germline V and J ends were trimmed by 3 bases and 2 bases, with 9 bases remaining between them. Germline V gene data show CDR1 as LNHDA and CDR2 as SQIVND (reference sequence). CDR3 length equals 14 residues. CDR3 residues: CASSIRIATDTQYF. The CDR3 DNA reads TGTGCCAGTAGTATTCGGATTGCCACAGATACGCAGTATTTT.

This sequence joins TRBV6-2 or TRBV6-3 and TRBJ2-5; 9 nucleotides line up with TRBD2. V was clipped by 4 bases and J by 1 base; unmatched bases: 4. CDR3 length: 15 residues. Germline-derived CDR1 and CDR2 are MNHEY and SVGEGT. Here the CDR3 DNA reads TGTGCCAGCAGTTTAGCGGGAGTTTCCCAAGAGACCCAGTACTTC. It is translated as CASSLAGVSQETQYF.

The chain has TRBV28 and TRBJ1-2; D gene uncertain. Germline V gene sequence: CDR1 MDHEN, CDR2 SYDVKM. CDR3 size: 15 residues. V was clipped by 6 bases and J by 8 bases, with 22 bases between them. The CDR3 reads CASSQTNTRREGYTF. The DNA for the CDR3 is TGTGCCAGCAGCCAAACCAATACTAGACGGGAAGGCTACACCTTC.

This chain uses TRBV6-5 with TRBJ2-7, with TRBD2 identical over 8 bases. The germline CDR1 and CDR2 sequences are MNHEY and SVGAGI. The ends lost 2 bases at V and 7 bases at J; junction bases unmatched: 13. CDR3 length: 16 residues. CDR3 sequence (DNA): TGTGCCAGCAGTTACCCCCTAGCGGGCCGAGGGTGGGAGCAGTACTTC. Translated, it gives CASSYPLAGRGWEQYF.

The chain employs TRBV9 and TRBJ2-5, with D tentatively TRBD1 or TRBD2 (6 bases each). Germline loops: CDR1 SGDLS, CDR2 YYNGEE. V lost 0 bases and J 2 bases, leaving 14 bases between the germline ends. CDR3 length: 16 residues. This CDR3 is CASSVASAGQQETQYF. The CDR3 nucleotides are TGTGCCAGCAGCGTAGCGTCGGCGGGACAACAAGAGACCCAGTACTTC.

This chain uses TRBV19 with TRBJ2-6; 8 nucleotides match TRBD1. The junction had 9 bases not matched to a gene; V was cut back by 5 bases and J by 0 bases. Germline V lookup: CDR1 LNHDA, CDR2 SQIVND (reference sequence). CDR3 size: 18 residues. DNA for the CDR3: TGTGCCAGTAGTCCGTTCGGACAGGGCAGCTCTGGGGCCAACGTCCTGACTTTC. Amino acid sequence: CASSPFGQGSSGANVLTF.

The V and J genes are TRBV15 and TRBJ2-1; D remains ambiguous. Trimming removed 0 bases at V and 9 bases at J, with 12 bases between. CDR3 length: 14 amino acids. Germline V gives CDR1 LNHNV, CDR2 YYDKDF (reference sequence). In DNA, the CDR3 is TGTGCCACCAGCAGAGATGATTGGAATGGTGAGCAGTTCTTC. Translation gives CATSRDDWNGEQFF. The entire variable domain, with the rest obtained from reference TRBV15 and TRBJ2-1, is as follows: DAMVIQNPRYQVTQFGKPVTLSCSQTLNHNVMYWYQQKSSQAPKLLFHYYDKDFNNEADTPDNFQSRRPNTSFCFLDIRSPGLGDTAMYLCATSRDDWNGEQFFGPGTRLTVL.

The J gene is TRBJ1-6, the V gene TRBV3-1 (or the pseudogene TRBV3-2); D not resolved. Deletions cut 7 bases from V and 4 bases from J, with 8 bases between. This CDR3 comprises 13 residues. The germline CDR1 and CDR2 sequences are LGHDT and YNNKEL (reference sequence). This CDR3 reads CASKPEYNSPLHF. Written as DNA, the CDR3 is TGTGCCAGCAAACCGGAGTATAATTCACCCCTCCACTTT.

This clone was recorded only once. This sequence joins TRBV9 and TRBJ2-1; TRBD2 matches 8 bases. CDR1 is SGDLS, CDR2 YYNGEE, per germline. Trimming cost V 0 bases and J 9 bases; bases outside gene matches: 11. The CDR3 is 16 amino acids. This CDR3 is CASSVDPAGVSGEQFF. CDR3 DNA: TGTGCCAGCAGCGTAGACCCAGCGGGAGTGTCAGGTGAGCAGTTCTTC.

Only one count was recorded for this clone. The CDR3 sequence: CASSKDRASGNTIYF. The CDR3 coding sequence is TGTGCCAGCAGCAAGGACAGGGCCTCTGGAAACACCATATATTTT. This chain uses TRBV7-8 with TRBJ1-3; 8 nucleotides match TRBD1. Germline CDR1 reads SGHVS; CDR2 reads FQNEAQ. CDR3 length: 15 amino acids. With 5 bases clipped from V and 0 bases from J, the junction kept 3 bases outside the gene matches.

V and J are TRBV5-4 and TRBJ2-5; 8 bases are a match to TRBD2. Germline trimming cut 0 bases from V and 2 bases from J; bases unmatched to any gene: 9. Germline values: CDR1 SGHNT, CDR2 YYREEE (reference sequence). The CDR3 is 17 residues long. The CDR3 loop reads CASSLGLAGKPQETQYF. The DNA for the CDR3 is TGTGCCAGCAGCTTGGGGCTAGCGGGTAAACCACAAGAGACCCAGTACTTC.